These T cell receptor beta chains were read from a single sample in a study of T cell responses to AZD1222 COVID-19 vaccine. The assay was immunoSEQ multiplex PCR, and TCRdb's table has in-frame clones only and misses some. The sample yields 34,000 or so clones, 70% to 90% seen once. Sequences were derived from peripheral blood, sampled on day 0 of AZD1222 vaccination. These receptors were taken from an adult in good health. Both conserved end residues are part of each CDR3. D genes are given only for firm matches. Some rows have no size entry. The others give once, few or many, or a class for an expanded clone.

TRBV6-5	.	TRBD1	TRBJ1-4	TGTGCCAGCAGTTACTCGAACAGGGGGAGTGAAAAACTGTTTTTT	CASSYSNRGSEKLFF
TRBV5-6	.	TRBD1	TRBJ1-3	TGTGCCAGCAGCTGGGACAGGGCTGGAAACACCATATATTTT	CASSWDRAGNTIYF
TRBV28	.	.	TRBJ1-5	TGTGCCAGCGGAGTTTTTAGGGGCAATCAGCCCCAGCATTTT	CASGVFRGNQPQHF
TRBV3-1/TRBV3-2	once	TRBD2	TRBJ2-1	TGTGCCAGCAGCCAAGATGGGCGGCTAGCGGGACCCAATGAGCAGTTCTTC	CASSQDGRLAGPNEQFF
TRBV19	.	.	TRBJ2-1	TGTGCCAGTAGTATAGATTTTGAGGGAGCCACCTACAATGAGCAGTTCTTC	CASSIDFEGATYNEQFF
TRBV10-3	once	TRBD1	TRBJ2-2	TGTGCCCCCTCGCCGGGACAGGGAGGTTGTAGAGACGAGGACGGGGAGCTGTTTTTT	CAPSPGQGGCRDEDGELFF
TRBV27	.	.	TRBJ2-3	TGTGCCAGCAGTCCGGACTTCCGGATGGCGGAGCCAATATTTAATACGCAGTATTTT	CASSPDFRMAEPIFNTQYF
TRBV28	.	.	TRBJ2-7	TGTGCCAGCAATCCTCAAGACGGAGCGTACGAGCAGTACTTC	CASNPQDGAYEQYF
TRBV6-5	.	TRBD1	TRBJ1-6	TGTGCCAGCAGATCGGGACAGCAACCCCTCCACTTT	CASRSGQQPLHF
TRBV19	.	TRBD2	TRBJ2-7	TGTGCCAGTAGTATTTATAGCGGGAGTCCATACGAGCAGTACTTC	CASSIYSGSPYEQYF
TRBV6-5	few	.	TRBJ1-6	TGTGCCCCCATTTCGGGACAAGGGGATAATTCACCCCTCCACTTT	CAPISGQGDNSPLHF
TRBV6-5	.	TRBD1	TRBJ2-7	TGTGCCAGCAGTTCCGGGCCCGGGACAGGGGTGAACGAGCAGTACTTC	CASSSGPGTGVNEQYF
TRBV13	few	.	TRBJ2-7	TGTGCCAGCAGCTTAAGAGGGAACGAGCAGTACTTC	CASSLRGNEQYF
TRBV5-4	few	.	TRBJ2-2	TGTGCCAGCAGCCCCGAGTCCGGGGAGCTGTTTTTT	CASSPESGELFF
TRBV3-1/TRBV3-2	.	TRBD1	TRBJ2-7	TGTGCCAGCAGCCGGCCTAGACAGGGTGGCGAGCAGTACTTC	CASSRPRQGGEQYF
TRBV6-8	.	.	TRBJ1-2	TGTGCCAGCAGTTGTGGGTACTGGGCTATTGTCTACACCTTC	CASSCGYWAIVYTF
TRBV6-5	.	.	TRBJ2-7	TGTGCCAGCAGTTACTCGTCCCAGCACTACGAGCAGTACTTC	CASSYSSQHYEQYF
TRBV27	.	.	TRBJ2-2	TGTGCCAGCAGTTTCCGAGGGGGGGTCGGGACCGGGGAGCTGTTTTTT	CASSFRGGVGTGELFF
TRBV20-1	.	.	TRBJ2-7	TGCAGTGCTAGTGACGTATCCTACGAGCAGTACTTC	CSASDVSYEQYF
TRBV3-1/TRBV3-2	.	TRBD2	TRBJ2-3	TGTGCCAGCAGCCCCGGACTAGCGGGGAGCACAGATACGCAGTATTTT	CASSPGLAGSTDTQYF
TRBV6-5	.	TRBD1	TRBJ2-7	TGTGCCAGCACCGTGACAGGGGCGAGCTCCTACGAGCAGTACTTC	CASTVTGASSYEQYF
TRBV5-1	.	TRBD1	TRBJ1-2	TGCGCCAGCAGCTTGTTGGATGACAGGGGTAATGGCTACACCTTC	CASSLLDDRGNGYTF
TRBV10-1	.	TRBD1	TRBJ2-7	TGCGCCAGCAACAGGACAGGGACTGGCTACGAGCAGTACTTC	CASNRTGTGYEQYF
TRBV6-2/TRBV6-3	.	.	TRBJ2-7	TGTGCCAGCAGTTCCTCCTGGTCTTACGAGCAGTACTTC	CASSSSWSYEQYF
TRBV6-1	few	.	TRBJ1-4	TGTGCCAGCAGTGAAGGACAGGAGAATGAAAAACTGTTTTTT	CASSEGQENEKLFF
TRBV7-2	.	.	TRBJ2-1	TGTGCCAGCAGCTTAGATACGGGCCCCTACAATGAGCAGTTCTTC	CASSLDTGPYNEQFF
TRBV2	.	TRBD1	TRBJ2-3	TGTGCCAGCAGGGGACAGGGGGGCACAGATACGCAGTATTTT	CASRGQGGTDTQYF
TRBV24-1	.	TRBD1	TRBJ2-1	TGTGCCACCAGTGAGGGGACAGGGTCCTACAATGAGCAGTTCTTC	CATSEGTGSYNEQFF
TRBV2	.	.	TRBJ2-2	TGTGCCAGCAGCCCTAACACCGGGGAGCTGTTTTTT	CASSPNTGELFF
TRBV6-2/TRBV6-3	.	TRBD1	TRBJ2-5	TGTGCCAGCAGTGTCGGGACAGGGGAGTACCAAGAGACCCAGTACTTC	CASSVGTGEYQETQYF
TRBV5-4	few	.	TRBJ1-1	TGTGCCAGCAGCTATGGACCGGGGAACACTGAAGCTTTCTTT	CASSYGPGNTEAFF
TRBV24-1	.	TRBD1	TRBJ2-3	TGTGCCACCAGTGATTTGCAAAGGACAGGCCTCACAGATACGCAGTATTTT	CATSDLQRTGLTDTQYF
TRBV7-9	.	.	TRBJ1-2	TGTGCCAGCAGCTTAGTGACGACGCTCGATACCTATGGCTACACCTTC	CASSLVTTLDTYGYTF
TRBV5-4	.	.	TRBJ1-1	TGTGCCAGCAGCTTAACGTCCCCGAACACTGAAGCTTTCTTT	CASSLTSPNTEAFF
TRBV7-2	.	TRBD1	TRBJ2-5	TGTGCCAGCAGCCCGTGGGGACAGGGAGGCGAGACCCAGTACTTC	CASSPWGQGGETQYF
TRBV9	.	.	TRBJ2-7	TGTGCCAGCAGCGTAGAGGGCGGCGCCTACGAGCAGTACTTC	CASSVEGGAYEQYF
TRBV5-1	.	.	TRBJ1-6	TGCGCCAGCAGCTTGGGGGGGGAAGGTTCACCCCTCCACTTT	CASSLGGEGSPLHF
TRBV5-4	.	.	TRBJ2-1	TGTGCCAGCAGCGCAGGGGGGATGGGGCAGAACACCTACAATGAGCAGTTCTTC	CASSAGGMGQNTYNEQFF
TRBV7-9	.	.	TRBJ1-6	TGTGCCAGCAGCCCCGGGGAGAACTTCTATTCACCCCTCCACTTT	CASSPGENFYSPLHF
TRBV7-9	.	.	TRBJ1-2	TGTGCCAGCGTCAAGTCGCCGGGGGGAACGGGCTACACCTTC	CASVKSPGGTGYTF
TRBV7-9	.	.	TRBJ1-2	TGTGCCAGCAGCTTGGGACCGAGTACTAACTATGGCTACACCTTC	CASSLGPSTNYGYTF
TRBV9	.	.	TRBJ2-3	TGTGCCAGCAGCGTAGTTGGAGGGACAGATACGCAGTATTTT	CASSVVGGTDTQYF
TRBV10-3	.	.	TRBJ1-4	TGTGCCATCAGTGAACCGAATGAAAAACTGTTTTTT	CAISEPNEKLFF
TRBV10-3	.	.	TRBJ2-7	TGTGCCATCAGGAACCAACAGGGTTCGGATTCCTCCTACGAGCAGTACTTC	CAIRNQQGSDSSYEQYF
TRBV15	.	.	TRBJ1-3	TGTGCCACCAGCATCAGGGGCTCTGGAAACACCATATATTTT	CATSIRGSGNTIYF
TRBV5-1	few	.	TRBJ1-6	TGCGCCACCCGTCCAGGCTTAAATTCACCCCTCCACTTT	CATRPGLNSPLHF
TRBV5-4	.	.	TRBJ1-4	TGTGCCAGCAGGACGGGAACGGGGGAAAAACTGTTTTTT	CASRTGTGEKLFF
TRBV14	.	.	TRBJ2-1	TGTGCCAGCAGCCAAAAGCGGTCCTACAATGAGCAGTTCTTC	CASSQKRSYNEQFF
TRBV29-1	.	TRBD2	TRBJ2-1	TGCAGCGTTGATGTAGCGGGGGCTGAGCAGTTCTTC	CSVDVAGAEQFF
TRBV18	.	.	TRBJ1-5	TGTGCCAGCTCACATATGGAGGGGGAGGTAAGCAATCAGCCCCAGCATTTT	CASSHMEGEVSNQPQHF
TRBV19	.	TRBD1	TRBJ2-7	TGTGCCAGTAGTACCGACAGGGGGAGCTACGAGCAGTACTTC	CASSTDRGSYEQYF
TRBV24-1	.	.	TRBJ2-7	TGTGCCCAGGGGACTCCATTTAATTGGTACGAGCAGTACTTC	CAQGTPFNWYEQYF
TRBV5-4	.	.	TRBJ2-3	TGTGCCAGCAGCCCGGGTCTGTGGGGGCCAAGCACAGATACGCAGTATTTT	CASSPGLWGPSTDTQYF
TRBV11-3	.	.	TRBJ2-1	TGTGCCAGCAGCTTAGCGGGACCCTCCTACAATGAGCAGTTCTTC	CASSLAGPSYNEQFF
TRBV6-1	.	.	TRBJ2-7	TGTGCCAGCAGTGAGGCAGGGACTTCCTACGAGCAGTACTTC	CASSEAGTSYEQYF